This T cell receptor (beta chain) was documented in a study of cytomegalovirus exposure and HLA in healthy donors. V dropped 6 bases and J dropped 4 bases, with 16 bases sitting between them. CDR3 length equals 15 residues. The germline V gene has CDR1 SNHLY and CDR2 FYNNEI. Vbeta (60) and Jbeta (13) primers were used in the PCR. Sequencing was performed with immunoSEQ multiplex PCR; in TCRdb, only in-frame clones are kept and a portion is missing. This specimen shows more than 100,000 clones; the ten leading clones hold about 3%. The TCR originated in a man aged 40-55 years in good health and CMV-seronegative. The J gene is TRBJ1-5, the V gene TRBV2, with D uncertain. The sample comprised PBMCs. The CDR3 DNA follows: TGTGCCAGCAGGGACCGGGATCAACCTAATCAGCCCCAGCATTTT. Translated: CASRDRDQPNQPQHF.